This TCR beta chain was recovered during a study of T cells in Graves' hyperthyroidism and ophthalmopathy. The study's findings and limits: It was a median around 6 months before onset that the model predicted ophthalmopathy.

CDR3 length: 14 residues. V lost 8 bases and J lost 0, with 14 bases in between. Germline loops: CDR1 MNHEY, CDR2 SMNVEV (reference sequence). Among the patients, aged 18 to 65, hyperthyroidism was newly diagnosed and had lasted under 2 months. RNA transcripts yielded amplified TCR beta CDR3 regions. The TCR CDR3 was amplified in a first-round RT-PCR using the HTBI primer set. TCRdb re-derived calls from the multiplex PCR reads in MiXCR, one entry per CDR3 protein. The profile shows roughly 740,000 distinct CDR3 sequences, about 17% of them singletons. As to this clonotype: No antigen is known for it.

V is TRBV27 and J is TRBJ2-7; tentatively, D is TRBD1 (6 bases). This TCR was sampled from a man in his late teens or twenties with Graves' hyperthyroidism. Sequencing was done on a sample of blood. The CDR3 reads CASGRDTASYEQYF. In nucleotides, the CDR3 is TGTGCCAGCGGCCGGGACACAGCCTCCTACGAGCAGTACTTC.